A selection of T cell receptor beta chains follows, all from one sample in a study of blood T cell repertoires in COVID-19. Clones were read by immunoSEQ multiplex PCR, and TCRdb kept only the in-frame ones, dropping some. The repertoire consists of approximately 220,000 clones, with 70% to 90% occurring once and the leading ten covering roughly 0.7%. Sequencing was carried out using peripheral blood. The receptor source for this set is a man in his forties with acute or convalescent COVID-19. Both conserved end residues are part of each CDR3. The D gene is left open where the match is weak. Expanded clones are given a class, and other clones once, few, many or no size at all.

clone size,V gene,D gene,J gene,CDR3 protein,CDR3 DNA
.,TRBV5-4,.,TRBJ1-2,CASISTGGGYGYTF,TGTGCCAGCATTTCGACGGGGGGCGGGTATGGCTACACCTTC
few,TRBV6-5,TRBD1,TRBJ1-2,CASRGDRGQVYGYTF,TGTGCCAGCAGAGGGGACAGGGGGCAGGTCTATGGCTACACCTTC
.,TRBV28,TRBD1,TRBJ1-2,CASSLSLGQRLYGYTF,TGTGCCAGCAGTTTAAGCCTGGGACAGCGCCTCTATGGCTACACCTTC
.,TRBV18,TRBD2,TRBJ2-7,CASSPVGLAGGTYEQYF,TGTGCCAGCTCACCAGTGGGACTAGCGGGGGGAACCTACGAGCAGTACTTC
.,TRBV3-1/TRBV3-2,TRBD2,TRBJ2-1,CASSQETSGPYNEQFF,TGTGCCAGCAGCCAAGAGACTAGCGGCCCCTACAATGAGCAGTTCTTC
.,TRBV30,.,TRBJ2-3,CAWRASWGFTDTQYF,TGTGCCTGGAGGGCTAGTTGGGGCTTCACAGATACGCAGTATTTT
.,TRBV28,.,TRBJ2-1,CASSLWGTGSYNEQFF,TGTGCCAGCAGTTTGTGGGGGACTGGATCCTACAATGAGCAGTTCTTC
.,TRBV19,.,TRBJ2-7,CASSSPGAPSYEQYF,TGTGCCAGTAGCTCCCCCGGAGCTCCCTCCTACGAGCAGTACTTC
.,TRBV19,.,TRBJ1-2,CASSTAGVQGYGYTF,TGTGCCAGTAGTACAGCAGGAGTCCAGGGCTATGGCTACACCTTC
.,TRBV19,.,TRBJ1-4,CASSTQREKLFF,TGTGCCAGTAGTACTCAGCGGGAAAAACTGTTTTTT
.,TRBV10-3,TRBD1,TRBJ2-7,CAIRDPTQGTVNYEQYF,TGTGCCATCAGAGACCCGACACAGGGGACGGTTAACTACGAGCAGTACTTC
.,TRBV10-3,.,TRBJ1-4,CATGGGEDEKLFF,TGTGCCACCGGTGGAGGGGAGGATGAAAAACTGTTTTTT
.,TRBV2,.,TRBJ2-3,CASREQTDTQYF,TGTGCCAGCAGAGAACAGACAGATACGCAGTATTTT
once,TRBV27,.,TRBJ2-7,CASSLRDTLYF,TGTGCCAGCAGCCTCCGGGACACCCTTTACTTC
.,TRBV5-1,TRBD1,TRBJ2-5,CASSLTGGGETQYF,TGCGCCAGCAGCTTAACAGGGGGCGGAGAGACCCAGTACTTC
.,TRBV3-1/TRBV3-2,.,TRBJ2-7,CASSQENRFYEQYF,TGTGCCAGCAGCCAAGAAAACAGGTTTTACGAGCAGTACTTC
.,TRBV28,TRBD1,TRBJ1-2,CASSGTVNLFNYGYTF,TGTGCCAGCAGCGGGACAGTTAACCTTTTTAACTATGGCTACACCTTC
.,TRBV5-1,.,TRBJ2-4,CASSTSSQANIQYF,TGCGCCAGCAGCACCTCCTCACAGGCAAACATTCAGTACTTC
.,TRBV30,.,TRBJ1-2,CAWSEQANYGYTF,TGTGCCTGGAGCGAACAGGCTAACTATGGCTACACCTTC
.,TRBV19,.,TRBJ2-7,CASSRTGSGGLYEQYF,TGTGCCAGTAGCAGAACAGGATCAGGGGGGCTCTACGAGCAGTACTTC
once,TRBV28,TRBD2,TRBJ2-6,CASSLFGLAGLSGANVLTF,TGTGCCAGCAGTTTGTTCGGGCTAGCGGGACTCTCTGGGGCCAACGTCCTGACTTTC
.,TRBV4-1,TRBD2,TRBJ2-5,CASSQQYFRSGGQETQYF,TGCGCCAGCAGCCAACAATATTTTAGGAGCGGGGGTCAAGAGACCCAGTACTTC
.,TRBV6-2/TRBV6-3,TRBD1,TRBJ1-6,CASSYRTGAEPLHF,TGTGCCAGCAGTTACAGGACAGGGGCGGAACCCCTCCACTTT
.,TRBV6-1,.,TRBJ2-1,CASSEAGSVDNEQFF,TGTGCCAGCAGTGAAGCCGGGTCGGTGGACAATGAGCAGTTCTTC
.,TRBV28,.,TRBJ1-2,CVLGSGDYGYTF,TGTGTCCTAGGTTCGGGGGACTATGGCTACACCTTC
once,TRBV7-3,TRBD1,TRBJ1-1,CASNPGQMNTEAFF,TGTGCCAGCAATCCGGGACAGATGAACACTGAAGCTTTCTTT
.,TRBV4-2,TRBD1,TRBJ2-1,CASSQELGQAHNEQFF,TGTGCCAGCAGCCAAGAATTGGGACAGGCACACAATGAGCAGTTCTTC
once,TRBV4-1,TRBD1,TRBJ1-2,CASSLDKTGNYGYTF,TGCGCCAGCAGCCTCGACAAGACAGGGAACTATGGCTACACCTTC
.,TRBV10-1,.,TRBJ2-3,CASSGGSLNTDTQYF,TGCGCCAGCAGTGGAGGCAGCTTGAACACAGATACGCAGTATTTT
few,TRBV7-9,TRBD2,TRBJ2-1,CASSLGEGREQFF,TGTGCCAGCAGCTTAGGGGAGGGACGGGAGCAGTTCTTC
.,TRBV15,TRBD2,TRBJ2-7,CATSPPRGRDASYEQYF,TGTGCCACCAGCCCTCCCCGCGGGAGGGATGCTTCCTACGAGCAGTACTTC
.,TRBV3-1/TRBV3-2,.,TRBJ2-2,CASSRTGTQGRELFF,TGTGCCAGCAGCCGAACCGGGACTCAAGGAAGGGAGCTGTTTTTT
.,TRBV24-1,TRBD1,TRBJ2-4,CATSDLAGTGVTKNIQYF,TGTGCCACCAGTGATCTCGCCGGGACAGGAGTAACCAAAAACATTCAGTACTTC
.,TRBV2,.,TRBJ1-1,CASIRTGTMNTEAFF,TGTGCCAGCATAAGAACAGGGACGATGAACACTGAAGCTTTCTTT
.,TRBV19,TRBD2,TRBJ2-5,CASSPGRETQYF,TGTGCCAGTAGTCCCGGGAGGGAGACCCAGTACTTC
once,TRBV28,.,TRBJ1-3,CASSLQGSTGNTIYF,TGTGCCAGCAGCTTACAGGGCTCGACTGGAAACACCATATATTTT
.,TRBV6-2/TRBV6-3,.,TRBJ1-1,CASSLIPHSPDTEAFF,TGTGCCAGCAGCCTTATCCCCCATTCCCCGGACACTGAAGCTTTCTTT
.,TRBV27,TRBD2,TRBJ2-7,CASSTRTSPSYEQYF,TGTGCCAGCAGTACCCGGACTAGTCCCTCCTACGAGCAGTACTTC
.,TRBV7-2,.,TRBJ2-1,CASSLHGLEEQFF,TGTGCCAGCAGCTTGCACGGATTGGAGGAGCAGTTCTTC